This T cell receptor beta chain was sequenced in a study of OX40 agonist ivuxolimab in advanced cancers. TCRdb's table, derived via immunoSEQ multiplex PCR, lists solely in-frame clones and lacks some. The repertoire includes roughly 70,000 clones, 75% to 95% of them detected once, and 5% to 6.5% sits in the top ten. This CDR3 spans 14 amino acids. Germline V lookup: CDR1 MNHEY, CDR2 SMNVEV (reference sequence). The germline V and J ends were trimmed by 5 bases and 1 base, with 11 bases remaining between them. The source is an adult with an advanced solid tumor such as melanoma, head and neck, liver or kidney cancer. V is TRBV27 and J is TRBJ1-2; D not resolved. The material was CD4+ or CD8+ T cells sorted from blood, obtained in a trial of the OX40 agonist ivuxolimab. The CDR3 nucleotides read TGTGCCAGCAGTCTAGGACGGGATAACTATGGCTACACCTTC. It specifies CASSLGRDNYGYTF.